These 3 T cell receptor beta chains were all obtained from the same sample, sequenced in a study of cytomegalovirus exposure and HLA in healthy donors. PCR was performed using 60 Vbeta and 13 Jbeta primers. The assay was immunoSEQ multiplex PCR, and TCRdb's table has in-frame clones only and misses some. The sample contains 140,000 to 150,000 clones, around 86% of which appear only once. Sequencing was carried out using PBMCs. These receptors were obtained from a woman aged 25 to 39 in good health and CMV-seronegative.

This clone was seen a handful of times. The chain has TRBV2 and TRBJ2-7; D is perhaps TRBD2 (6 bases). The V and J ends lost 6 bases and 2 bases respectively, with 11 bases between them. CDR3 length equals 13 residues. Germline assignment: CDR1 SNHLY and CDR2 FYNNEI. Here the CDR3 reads CASSRDSPYEQYF. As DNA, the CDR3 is TGTGCCAGCAGCCGGGACTCCCCCTACGAGCAGTACTTC.

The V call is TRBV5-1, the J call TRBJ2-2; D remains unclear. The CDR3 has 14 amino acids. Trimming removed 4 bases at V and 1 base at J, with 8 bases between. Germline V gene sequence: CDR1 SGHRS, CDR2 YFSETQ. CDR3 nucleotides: TGCGCCAGCAGCGCGCGGAGGAACACCGGGGAGCTGTTTTTT. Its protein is CASSARRNTGELFF.

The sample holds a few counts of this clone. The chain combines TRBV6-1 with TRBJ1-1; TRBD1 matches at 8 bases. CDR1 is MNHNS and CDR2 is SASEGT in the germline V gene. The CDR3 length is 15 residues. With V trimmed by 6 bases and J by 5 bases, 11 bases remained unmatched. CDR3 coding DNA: TGTGCCAGCAGCCTACCGGACAGGGTTGAAACTGAAGCTTTCTTT. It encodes CASSLPDRVETEAFF.